The following is a TCR beta chain sequence with its context. Its antigen is not known. This entry is derived from a study of shared clonotypes between healthy human individuals. Replicate PCRs from sorted subsets contained around 200 ng DNA, which is around 30,000 T cell genomes. The protocol was immunoSEQ multiplex PCR, while the TCRdb copy is restricted to in-frame clones and leaves out a portion. The sample contains about 600,000 clones, roughly 97% of which appear only once. Study-wide points: Relative to clonotypes present in all four donors, those not shared had lower generation probabilities. The donor pool, a small one, limited the genetic and exposure-history diversity represented.

This clonotype was obtained from a woman between 25 and 40 years old in good health. What was sequenced was naive CD4+ T cells sorted from blood. Subset here: CD45RA+ positively selected.

In nucleotides, the CDR3 is TGCGCCAGCAAACGGACTAGCGGGAGTGATGAGCAGTTCTTC. This gives the protein CASKRTSGSDEQFF. The chain has TRBV5-1 and TRBJ2-1, with TRBD2 matching over 13 bases. The V segment lost 6 bases and the J segment 8 bases; nucleotides outside the gene matches: 5. The CDR3 consists of 14 residues. Germline assignment: CDR1 SGHRS and CDR2 YFSETQ.